What follows describes a single T cell receptor (beta chain). This clone was detected a few times. Its antigen has not been determined. No clone much larger than this one lies a single base away; base qualities are absent. These data originate in a study of blood T cell repertoires in COVID-19 (dated by TCRdb to 2020 to 2021). Notes on the research overall: Samples from collaborators originated in the United States, Italy and Spain and spanned both the acute and convalescent phases of COVID-19. The material from the prospective study consisted of cDNA or gDNA derived from T cells, B-cell-depleted T cells, or PBMCs. Subjects who had been exposed to COVID-19, were actively infected with it, or had recovered from it provided the deeply sampled blood TCRbeta repertoires that made up the dataset. The repertoires were released in a freely available public database meant as a resource for research on the immune response to SARS-CoV-2. Samples came from the ongoing ImmuneRACE study (first 160 participants) plus 1,254 subjects from 6 global collaborators. The sample metadata nearly always contained a de-identified subject ID, COVID-19 status, age in years and sex. Where HLA class I and class II types were available, the types were taken from metadata supplied by the sample provider, not from assay-based typing.

What the work shows at the level of the full study, not this receptor alone: How much clinical and demographic metadata was included differed by source and by participant, and the metadata was provided uncurated.

The immunoSEQ Assay, a bias-controlled multiplex PCR, was used to amplify TCRbeta CDR3 regions from genomic DNA. Turning to the authors' computational methods: Within the assay, amplification of reference gene primers was used to estimate how many nucleated cells each sample contained. Sequence reads were collapsed and filtered to measure the absolute abundance of every unique TCRbeta CDR3 rearrangement. For each sample, productive Simpson clonality was calculated as the square root of Simpson's diversity index across productive rearrangements. Sourced from immuneACCESS, this table was stored by TCRdb with only in-frame sequences that have V and J called. A share of the clones is absent; for the studies checked, an unresolved V gene accounts for under half, and the remainder has no known explanation. From that table come the V and J calls and clone size; the DNA was used to work out D and trimming. The sample has roughly 80,000 clones on record, around 77% of them singletons. The ten most abundant clones make up around 10% of the sample.

Counted from cysteine to phenylalanine, this CDR3 has 13 amino acids. CDR3 DNA only is kept here, 39 bases in frame from base 1. Taken from the germline V gene (reference sequence), the CDR1 and CDR2 loops are LNHDA and SQIVND. At the junction V is shortened by 8 bases and J by 2 bases; bases outside the gene matches: 6. Each collaborating institution followed its own protocols to collect whole blood in K2EDTA tubes. For TCRbeta analysis, collaborators shipped samples as frozen whole blood, isolated PBMCs, or DNA extracted from either of those sample types. The rearrangement joined TRBV19 to TRBJ2-7; 7 bases in the middle match TRBD1. The source of this sequence is a human donor in a cohort sampled during active COVID-19. What was sequenced was peripheral blood. The nucleotides read TGTGCCAGTTCCACAGGGGACACCTACGAGCAGTACTTC. It specifies CASSTGDTYEQYF. When the CDR3 is completed using the reference TRBV19 and TRBJ2-7 genes on either side, the full variable domain is DGGITQSPKYLFRKEGQNVTLSCEQNLNHDAMYWYRQDPGQGLRLIYYSQIVNDFQKGDIAEGYSVSREKKESFPLTVTSAQKNPTAFYLCASSTGDTYEQYFGPGTRLTVT.